This TCR beta chain was recovered during a study of T cell changes during pregnancy in multiple sclerosis. Assay: immunoSEQ multiplex PCR; the TCRdb copy retains only in-frame clones and omits some. This sample has 44,000 or so clones, with 85% to 90% found just once. This CDR3 has 16 residues. The V gene is TRBV1, the J gene TRBJ2-2; the table's D call, TRBD2, was not checked against the DNA. TRBV1 is classified as a pseudogene. The sequenced sample was CD8+ T cells from peripheral blood mononuclear cells, obtained after pregnancy. This TCR derives from a female donor in good health, enrolled as a control in a pregnancy study. The CDR3, as DNA: TGCACCAGCAGCCCAAGACGGACTAGGTGGACCGGGGAGCTGTTTTTT. This encodes CTSSPRRTRWTGELFF.